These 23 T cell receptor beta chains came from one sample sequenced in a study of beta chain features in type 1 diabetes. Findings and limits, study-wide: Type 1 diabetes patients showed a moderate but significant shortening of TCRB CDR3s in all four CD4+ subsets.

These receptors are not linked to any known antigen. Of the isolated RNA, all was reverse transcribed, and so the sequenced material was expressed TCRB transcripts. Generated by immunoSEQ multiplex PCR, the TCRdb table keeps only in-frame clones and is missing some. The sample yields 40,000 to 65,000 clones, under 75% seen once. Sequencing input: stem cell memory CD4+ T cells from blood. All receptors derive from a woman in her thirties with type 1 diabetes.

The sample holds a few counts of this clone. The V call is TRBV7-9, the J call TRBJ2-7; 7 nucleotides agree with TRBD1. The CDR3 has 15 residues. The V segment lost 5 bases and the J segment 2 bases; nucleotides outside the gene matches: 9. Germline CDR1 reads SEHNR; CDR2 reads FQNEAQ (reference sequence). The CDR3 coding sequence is TGTGCCAGCAGCCCGTCGACAGGGTCCCCCTACGAGCAGTACTTC. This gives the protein CASSPSTGSPYEQYF.

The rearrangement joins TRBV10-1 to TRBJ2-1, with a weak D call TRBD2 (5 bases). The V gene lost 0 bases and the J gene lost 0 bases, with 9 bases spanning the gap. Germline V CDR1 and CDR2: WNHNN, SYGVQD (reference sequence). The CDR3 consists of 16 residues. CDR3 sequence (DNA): TGCGCCAGCAGTGAGTCGGCGAGCGGCTCCTACAATGAGCAGTTCTTC. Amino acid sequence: CASSESASGSYNEQFF.

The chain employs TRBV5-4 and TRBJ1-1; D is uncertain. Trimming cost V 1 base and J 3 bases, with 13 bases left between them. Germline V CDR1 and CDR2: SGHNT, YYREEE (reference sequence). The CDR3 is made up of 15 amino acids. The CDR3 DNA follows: TGTGCCAGCAGCTTGCCCCTGTGGCGGGACACTGAAGCTTTCTTT. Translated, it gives CASSLPLWRDTEAFF. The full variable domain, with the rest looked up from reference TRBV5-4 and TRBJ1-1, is ETGVTQSPTHLIKTRGQQVTLRCSSQSGHNTVSWYQQALGQGPQFIFQYYREEENGRGNFPPRFSGLQFPNYSSELNVNALELDDSALYLCASSLPLWRDTEAFFGQGTRLTVV.

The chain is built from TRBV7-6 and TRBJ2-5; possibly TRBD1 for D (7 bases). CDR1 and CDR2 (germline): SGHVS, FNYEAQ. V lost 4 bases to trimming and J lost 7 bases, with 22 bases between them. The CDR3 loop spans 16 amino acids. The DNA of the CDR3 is TGTGCCAGCAGCTCCACGCAGACAGGGAGGTTAAGGACCCAGTACTTC. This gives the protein CASSSTQTGRLRTQYF. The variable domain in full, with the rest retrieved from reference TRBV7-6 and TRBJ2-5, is GAGVSQSPRYKVTKRGQDVALRCDPISGHVSLYWYRQALGQGPEFLTYFNYEAQQDKSGLPNDRFSAERPEGSISTLTIQRTEQRDSAMYRCASSSTQTGRLRTQYFGPGTRLLVL.

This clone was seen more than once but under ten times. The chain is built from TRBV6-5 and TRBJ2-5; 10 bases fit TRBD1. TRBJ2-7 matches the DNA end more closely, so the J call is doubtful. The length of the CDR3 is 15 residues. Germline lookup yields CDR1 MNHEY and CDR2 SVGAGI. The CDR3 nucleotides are TGTGCCAGCAGTTCGAGGACAGGGGGAGACTACGAGCAGTACTTC. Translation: CASSSRTGGDYEQYF.

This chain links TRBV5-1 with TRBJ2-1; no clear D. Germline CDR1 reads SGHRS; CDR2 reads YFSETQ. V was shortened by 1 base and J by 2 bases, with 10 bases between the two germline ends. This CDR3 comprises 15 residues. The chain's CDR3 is CASSLNGGAYNEQFF. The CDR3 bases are TGCGCCAGCAGCTTGAACGGCGGAGCCTACAATGAGCAGTTCTTC.

The CDR3 nucleotides are TGTGCCAGCAGTTTAACCCACCAGTCAACCTACGAGCAGTACTTC. Translation gives CASSLTHQSTYEQYF. The chain links TRBV28 to TRBJ2-7, with D unresolved. This CDR3 is built from 15 residues. Germline V lookup: CDR1 MDHEN, CDR2 SYDVKM. Trimming stripped 2 bases from V and 2 bases from J, with 13 bases between.

CDR3 DNA: TGTGCCAGCAGTTACTCTGCCAGGGGTGCGTACGAGCAGTACTTC. It specifies CASSYSARGAYEQYF. The V and J genes are TRBV6-5 and TRBJ2-7, with D possibly being TRBD1 (6 bases). The CDR3 totals 15 residues. Looked up from germline, CDR1 is MNHEY and CDR2 is SVGAGI. Trimming pared 0 bases from V and 4 bases from J, leaving 13 bases between.

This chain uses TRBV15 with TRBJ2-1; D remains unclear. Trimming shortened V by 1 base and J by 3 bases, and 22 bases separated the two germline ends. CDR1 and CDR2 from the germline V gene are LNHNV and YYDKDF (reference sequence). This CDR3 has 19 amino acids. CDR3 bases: TGTGCCACCAGCAGAGTCGAAGGCTTCCATAGCCGCCTCTACAATGAGCAGTTCTTC. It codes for CATSRVEGFHSRLYNEQFF.

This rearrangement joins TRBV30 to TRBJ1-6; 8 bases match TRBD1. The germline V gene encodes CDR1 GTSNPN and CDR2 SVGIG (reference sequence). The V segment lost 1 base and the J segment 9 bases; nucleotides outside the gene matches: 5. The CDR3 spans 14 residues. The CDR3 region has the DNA TGTGCCTGGAGTGGGCTGACAGGGGTTTCACCCCTCCACTTT. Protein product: CAWSGLTGVSPLHF.

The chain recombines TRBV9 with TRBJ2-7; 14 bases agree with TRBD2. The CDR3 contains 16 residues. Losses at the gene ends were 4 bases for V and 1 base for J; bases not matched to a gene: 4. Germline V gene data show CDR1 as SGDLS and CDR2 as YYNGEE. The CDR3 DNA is TGTGCCAGCAGCCGACTAGCGGGAGGGGGGTCCTACGAGCAGTACTTC. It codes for CASSRLAGGGSYEQYF.

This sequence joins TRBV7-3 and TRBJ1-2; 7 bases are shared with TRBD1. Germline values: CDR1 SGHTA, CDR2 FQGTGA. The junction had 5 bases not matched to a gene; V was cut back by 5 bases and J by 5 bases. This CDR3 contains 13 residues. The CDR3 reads CASSNPGQYGYTF. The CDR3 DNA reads TGTGCCAGCAGCAATCCGGGACAGTATGGCTACACCTTC. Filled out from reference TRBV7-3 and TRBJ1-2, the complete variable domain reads GAGVSQTPSNKVTEKGKYVELRCDPISGHTALYWYRQSLGQGPEFLIYFQGTGAADDSGLPNDRFFAVRPEGSVSTLKIQRTERGDSAVYLCASSNPGQYGYTFGSGTRLTVV.

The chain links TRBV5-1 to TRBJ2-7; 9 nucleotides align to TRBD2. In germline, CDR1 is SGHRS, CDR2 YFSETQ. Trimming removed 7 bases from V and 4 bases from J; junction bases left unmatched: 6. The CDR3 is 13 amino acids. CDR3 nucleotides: TGCGCCAGCGGAGACGCGGGAGGGTACGAGCAGTACTTC. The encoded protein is CASGDAGGYEQYF.

The DNA of the CDR3 is TGTGCCAGCAGCTTAACGGGACGGACAGGGGGATTGGATACGCAGTATTTT. Its protein is CASSLTGRTGGLDTQYF. The V call is TRBV7-3, the J call TRBJ2-3; 10 bases match TRBD1. Trimming removed 0 bases from V and 6 bases from J; junction bases left unmatched: 9. The CDR3 loop spans 17 amino acids. Per germline, CDR1 SGHTA and CDR2 FQGTGA.

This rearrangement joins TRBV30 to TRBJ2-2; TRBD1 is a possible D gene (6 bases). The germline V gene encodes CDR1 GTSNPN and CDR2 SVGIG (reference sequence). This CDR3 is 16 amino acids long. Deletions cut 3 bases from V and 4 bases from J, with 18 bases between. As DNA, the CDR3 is TGTGCCTGGAGGCCTAGGGGGAGCTTCTCCACCGGGGAGCTGTTTTTT. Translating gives CAWRPRGSFSTGELFF.

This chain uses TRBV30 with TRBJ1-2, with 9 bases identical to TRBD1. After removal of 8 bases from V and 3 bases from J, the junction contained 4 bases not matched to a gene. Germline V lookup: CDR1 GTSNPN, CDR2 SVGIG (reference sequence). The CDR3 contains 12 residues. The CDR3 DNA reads TGTGCCCGTGACAGGGGGTACTATGGCTACACCTTC. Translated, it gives CARDRGYYGYTF.

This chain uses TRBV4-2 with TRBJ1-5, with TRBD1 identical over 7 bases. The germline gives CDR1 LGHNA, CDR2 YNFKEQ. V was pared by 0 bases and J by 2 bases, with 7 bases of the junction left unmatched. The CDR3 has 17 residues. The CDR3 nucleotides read TGTGCCAGCAGCCAAGATAGGGGGCGCAAGGGCAATCAGCCCCAGCATTTT. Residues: CASSQDRGRKGNQPQHF.

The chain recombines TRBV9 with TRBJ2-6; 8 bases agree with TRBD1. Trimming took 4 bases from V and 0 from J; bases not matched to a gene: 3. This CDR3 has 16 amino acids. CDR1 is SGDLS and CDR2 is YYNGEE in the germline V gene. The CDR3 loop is CASSRGTGSGANVLTF. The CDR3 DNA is TGTGCCAGCAGCAGAGGGACAGGCTCTGGGGCCAACGTCCTGACTTTC. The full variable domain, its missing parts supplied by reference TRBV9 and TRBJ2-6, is DSGVTQTPKHLITATGQRVTLRCSPRSGDLSVYWYQQSLDQGLQFLIQYYNGEERAKGNILERFSAQQFPDLHSELNLSSLELGDSALYFCASSRGTGSGANVLTFGAGSRLTVL.

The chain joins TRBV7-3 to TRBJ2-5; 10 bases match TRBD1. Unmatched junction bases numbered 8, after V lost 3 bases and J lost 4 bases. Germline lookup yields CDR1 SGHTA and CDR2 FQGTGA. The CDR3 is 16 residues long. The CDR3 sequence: CASSFTGTGEPETQYF. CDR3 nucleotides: TGTGCCAGCAGCTTCACGGGGACAGGGGAGCCAGAGACCCAGTACTTC.

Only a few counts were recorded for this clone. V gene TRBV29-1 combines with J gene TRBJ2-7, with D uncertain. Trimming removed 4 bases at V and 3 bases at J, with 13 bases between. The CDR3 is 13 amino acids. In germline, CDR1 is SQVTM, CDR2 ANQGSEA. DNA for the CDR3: TGCAGCGTTGGGCGACTCCTTGGCTACGAGCAGTACTTC. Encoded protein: CSVGRLLGYEQYF.

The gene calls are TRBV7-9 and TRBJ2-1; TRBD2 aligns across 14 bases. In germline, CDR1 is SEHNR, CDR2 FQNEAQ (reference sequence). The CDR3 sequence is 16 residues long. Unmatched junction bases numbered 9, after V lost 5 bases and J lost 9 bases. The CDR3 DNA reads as TGTGCCAGCAGCCCGCGACTAGCGGGAGGGCTTAGTGAGCAGTTCTTC. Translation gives CASSPRLAGGLSEQFF.

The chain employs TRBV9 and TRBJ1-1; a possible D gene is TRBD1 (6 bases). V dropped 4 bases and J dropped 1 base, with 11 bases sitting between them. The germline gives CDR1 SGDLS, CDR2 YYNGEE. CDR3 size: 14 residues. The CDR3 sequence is CASSLTGSNTEAFF. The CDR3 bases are TGTGCCAGCAGCCTCACAGGGTCGAACACTGAAGCTTTCTTT. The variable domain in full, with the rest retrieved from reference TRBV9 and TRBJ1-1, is DSGVTQTPKHLITATGQRVTLRCSPRSGDLSVYWYQQSLDQGLQFLIQYYNGEERAKGNILERFSAQQFPDLHSELNLSSLELGDSALYFCASSLTGSNTEAFFGQGTRLTVV.

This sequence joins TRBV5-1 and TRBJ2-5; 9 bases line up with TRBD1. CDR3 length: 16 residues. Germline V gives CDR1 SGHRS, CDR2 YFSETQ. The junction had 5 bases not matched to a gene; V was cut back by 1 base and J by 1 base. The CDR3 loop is CASSLFRDRVQETQYF. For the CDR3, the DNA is TGCGCCAGCAGCTTGTTCAGGGACAGGGTCCAAGAGACCCAGTACTTC.